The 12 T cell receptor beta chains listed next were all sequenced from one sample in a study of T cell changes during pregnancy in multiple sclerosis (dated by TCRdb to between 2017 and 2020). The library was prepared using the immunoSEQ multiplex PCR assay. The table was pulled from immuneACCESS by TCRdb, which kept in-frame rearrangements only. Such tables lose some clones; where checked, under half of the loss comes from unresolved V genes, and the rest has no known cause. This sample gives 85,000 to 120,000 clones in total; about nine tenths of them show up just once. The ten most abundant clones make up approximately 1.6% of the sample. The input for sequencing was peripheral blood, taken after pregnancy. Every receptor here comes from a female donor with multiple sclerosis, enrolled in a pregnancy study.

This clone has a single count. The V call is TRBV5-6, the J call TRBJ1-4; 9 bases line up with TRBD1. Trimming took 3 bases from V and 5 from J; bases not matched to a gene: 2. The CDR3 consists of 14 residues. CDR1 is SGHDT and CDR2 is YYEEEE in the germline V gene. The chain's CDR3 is CASSYRGRNEKLFF. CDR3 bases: TGTGCCAGCAGCTACAGGGGGCGGAATGAAAAACTGTTTTTT.

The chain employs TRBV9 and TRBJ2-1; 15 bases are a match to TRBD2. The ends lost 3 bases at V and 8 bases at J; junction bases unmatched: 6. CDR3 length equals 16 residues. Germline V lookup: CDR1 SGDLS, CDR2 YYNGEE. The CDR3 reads CASSEGTSGRKDEQFF. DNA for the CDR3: TGTGCCAGCAGCGAGGGGACTAGCGGGAGGAAGGATGAGCAGTTCTTC.

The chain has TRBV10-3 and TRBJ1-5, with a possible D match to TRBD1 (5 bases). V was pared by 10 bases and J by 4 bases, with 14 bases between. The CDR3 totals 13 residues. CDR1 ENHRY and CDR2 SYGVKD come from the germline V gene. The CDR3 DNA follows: TGTGCCAACCTGGACATTATTAATCAGCCCCAGCATTTT. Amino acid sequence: CANLDIINQPQHF.

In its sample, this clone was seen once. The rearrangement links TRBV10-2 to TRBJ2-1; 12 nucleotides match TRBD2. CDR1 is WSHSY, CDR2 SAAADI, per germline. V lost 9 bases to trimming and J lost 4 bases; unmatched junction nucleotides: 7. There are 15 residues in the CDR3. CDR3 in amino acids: CASRLAGATYNEQFF. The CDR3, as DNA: TGCGCCAGTAGACTAGCGGGAGCCACTTACAATGAGCAGTTCTTC.

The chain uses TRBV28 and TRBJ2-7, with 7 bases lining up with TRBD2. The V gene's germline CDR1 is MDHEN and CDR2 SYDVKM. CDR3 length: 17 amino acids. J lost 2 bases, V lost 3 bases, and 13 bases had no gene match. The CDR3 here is CASSFSEWGGDPYEQYF. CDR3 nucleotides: TGTGCCAGCAGTTTTTCGGAATGGGGAGGGGACCCCTACGAGCAGTACTTC. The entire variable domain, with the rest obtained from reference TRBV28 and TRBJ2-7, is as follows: DVKVTQSSRYLVKRTGEKVFLECVQDMDHENMFWYRQDPGLGLRLIYFSYDVKMKEKGDIPEGYSVSREKKERFSLILESASTNQTSMYLCASSFSEWGGDPYEQYFGPGTRLTVT.

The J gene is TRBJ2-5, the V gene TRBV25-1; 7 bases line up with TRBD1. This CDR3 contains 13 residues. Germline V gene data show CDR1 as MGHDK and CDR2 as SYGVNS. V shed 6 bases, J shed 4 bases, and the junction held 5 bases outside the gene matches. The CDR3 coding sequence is TGTGCCAGCAGGACAGGGTTTGGAGAGACCCAGTACTTC. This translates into CASRTGFGETQYF.

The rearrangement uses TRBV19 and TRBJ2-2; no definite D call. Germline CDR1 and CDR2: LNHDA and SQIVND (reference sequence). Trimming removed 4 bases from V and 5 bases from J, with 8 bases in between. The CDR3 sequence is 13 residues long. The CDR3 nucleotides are TGTGCCAGTAGTACGACAACTACCGGGGAGCTGTTTTTT. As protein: CASSTTTTGELFF. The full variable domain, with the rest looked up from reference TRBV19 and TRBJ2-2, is DGGITQSPKYLFRKEGQNVTLSCEQNLNHDAMYWYRQDPGQGLRLIYYSQIVNDFQKGDIAEGYSVSREKKESFPLTVTSAQKNPTAFYLCASSTTTTGELFFGEGSRLTVL.

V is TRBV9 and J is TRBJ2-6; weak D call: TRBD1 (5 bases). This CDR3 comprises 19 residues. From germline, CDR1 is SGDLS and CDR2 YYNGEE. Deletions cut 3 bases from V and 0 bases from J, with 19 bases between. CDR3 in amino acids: CASSDLTAQTGSGANVLTF. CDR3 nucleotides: TGTGCCAGCAGCGACTTGACAGCGCAAACCGGCTCTGGGGCCAACGTCCTGACTTTC.

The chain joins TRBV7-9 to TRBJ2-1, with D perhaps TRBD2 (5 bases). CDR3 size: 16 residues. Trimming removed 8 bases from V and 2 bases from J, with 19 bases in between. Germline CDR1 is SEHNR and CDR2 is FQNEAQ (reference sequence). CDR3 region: CASPSGSGNAYNEQFF. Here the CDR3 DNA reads TGTGCCAGCCCTTCGGGAAGTGGCAACGCCTACAATGAGCAGTTCTTC.

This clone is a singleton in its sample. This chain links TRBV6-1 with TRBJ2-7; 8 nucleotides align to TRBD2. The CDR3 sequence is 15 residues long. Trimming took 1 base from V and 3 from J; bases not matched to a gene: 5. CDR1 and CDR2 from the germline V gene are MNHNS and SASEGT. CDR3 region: CASSEVPGGDYEQYF. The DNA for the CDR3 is TGTGCCAGCAGTGAAGTCCCCGGGGGGGACTACGAGCAGTACTTC.

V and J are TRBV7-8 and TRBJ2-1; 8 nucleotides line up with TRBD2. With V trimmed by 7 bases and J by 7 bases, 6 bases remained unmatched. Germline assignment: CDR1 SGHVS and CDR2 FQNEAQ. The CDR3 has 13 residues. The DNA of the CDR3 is TGTGCCAGCACCTTTAGCGGGAAGAATGAGCAGTTCTTC. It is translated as CASTFSGKNEQFF.

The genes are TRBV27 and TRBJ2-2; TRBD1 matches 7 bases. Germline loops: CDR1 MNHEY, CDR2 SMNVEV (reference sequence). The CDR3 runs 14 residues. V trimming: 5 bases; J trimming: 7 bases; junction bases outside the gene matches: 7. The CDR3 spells CASSRSTGVGELFF. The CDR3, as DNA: TGTGCCAGCAGTAGGTCCACAGGGGTCGGGGAGCTGTTTTTT.